These 10 T cell receptor beta chains were all obtained from the same sample, sequenced in a study of control samples from healthy donors and cancer patients. The repertoire was sequenced with immunoSEQ multiplex PCR; TCRdb's copy has only in-frame clones and lacks some. Of approximately 84,000 clones listed, 82% are singletons. The sequencing sample was made of blood. The receptors were sampled from a woman aged 55-69 years in good health.

The chain is built from TRBV27 and TRBJ2-7, with a possible D match to TRBD1 (5 bases). Germline lookup yields CDR1 MNHEY and CDR2 SMNVEV (reference sequence). Deletions cut 5 bases from V and 3 bases from J, with 11 bases between. The CDR3 loop spans 13 amino acids. CDR3 sequence (DNA): TGTGCCAGCAGTGTGCGCAGGGACTACGAGCAGTACTTC. The encoded protein is CASSVRRDYEQYF.

The chain uses TRBV6-5 and TRBJ2-7, with 9 bases aligning to TRBD2. This CDR3 has 15 residues. J lost 4 bases, V lost 7 bases, and 11 bases had no gene match. Germline CDR1 MNHEY, CDR2 SVGAGI. The CDR3 is CASMTSGGVYYEQYF. CDR3 DNA: TGTGCCAGCATGACTAGCGGAGGGGTCTATTACGAGCAGTACTTC.

This chain joins TRBV18 and TRBJ2-5, with D perhaps given as TRBD1 or TRBD2 (5 bases each). The DNA end favors TRBJ2-7, so the J call may be wrong. Germline-derived CDR1 and CDR2 are KGHSH and LQKENI. CDR3 length: 15 amino acids. In nucleotides, the CDR3 is TGTGCCAGCTCACCAAGTAGGGGAGATACATACGAGCAGTACTTC. Its protein is CASSPSRGDTYEQYF.

This chain joins TRBV6-1 and TRBJ1-2, with TRBD1 identical over 7 bases. The CDR3 has 14 residues. With 6 bases clipped from V and 7 bases from J, the junction kept 11 bases outside the gene matches. Germline loops: CDR1 MNHNS, CDR2 SASEGT. CDR3 region: CASRAQGTTSGYTF. The CDR3 coding sequence is TGTGCCAGCAGAGCACAGGGGACAACCTCTGGCTACACCTTC.

The chain recombines TRBV29-1 with TRBJ2-3; 9 nucleotides agree with TRBD1. The V segment lost 8 bases and the J segment 1 base; nucleotides outside the gene matches: 4. This CDR3 region has 13 residues. Germline loops: CDR1 SQVTM, CDR2 ANQGSEA. The CDR3 DNA is TGCAGCACTAGGGACAGGGGCACAGATACGCAGTATTTT. Its translation: CSTRDRGTDTQYF.

The chain employs TRBV3-1 (or the pseudogene TRBV3-2) and TRBJ2-7; no firm D call. V gave up 2 bases and J gave up 5 bases, with 4 bases separating them. The length of the CDR3 is 11 residues. CDR1 LGHDT and CDR2 YNNKEL come from the germline V gene (reference sequence). As DNA, the CDR3 is TGTGCCAGCAGCCAATTAAACGAGCAGTACTTC. The encoded protein is CASSQLNEQYF.

CDR3 region: CASSRGETQYF. CDR3 DNA: TGTGCCAGCAGCCGGGGGGAGACCCAGTACTTC. The V and J genes are TRBV16 and TRBJ2-5; the D call may be TRBD1 or TRBD2 (5 bases each). Germline CDR1 KGHSY, CDR2 FQNENV. V lost 4 bases and J 5 bases, leaving 5 bases between the germline ends. This CDR3 comprises 11 residues.

The rearrangement uses TRBV19 and TRBJ2-5, with D unresolved. Germline V lookup: CDR1 LNHDA, CDR2 SQIVND (reference sequence). The CDR3 loop spans 14 amino acids. V lost 4 bases and J 4 bases, leaving 13 bases between the germline ends. The DNA of the CDR3 is TGTGCCAGTAGTAAGCCGGGCCTCCGAGAGACCCAGTACTTC. Translating gives CASSKPGLRETQYF.

This clone was found once. DNA of the CDR3: TGTGCCAGCAGGAAAGGGGTAGGGGACGATCAGCCCCAGCATTTT. Protein: CASRKGVGDDQPQHF. V gene TRBV27 combines with J gene TRBJ1-5; a possible D gene is TRBD1 (5 bases). The germline gives CDR1 MNHEY, CDR2 SMNVEV (reference sequence). Trimming took 6 bases from V and 5 from J, leaving 17 bases between them. The CDR3 is made up of 15 amino acids.

In its sample, this clone was seen a few times. The V gene is TRBV5-8, the J gene TRBJ2-3; the match to TRBD1 covers 7 bases. The CDR3 sequence is 17 residues long. Germline lookup yields CDR1 SGHTS and CDR2 YDEGEE. After removal of 0 bases from V and 2 bases from J, the junction contained 9 bases not matched to a gene. This CDR3 reads CASSLGVEGAYTDTQYF. CDR3 coding DNA: TGTGCCAGCAGCTTGGGAGTTGAGGGGGCGTACACAGATACGCAGTATTTT.